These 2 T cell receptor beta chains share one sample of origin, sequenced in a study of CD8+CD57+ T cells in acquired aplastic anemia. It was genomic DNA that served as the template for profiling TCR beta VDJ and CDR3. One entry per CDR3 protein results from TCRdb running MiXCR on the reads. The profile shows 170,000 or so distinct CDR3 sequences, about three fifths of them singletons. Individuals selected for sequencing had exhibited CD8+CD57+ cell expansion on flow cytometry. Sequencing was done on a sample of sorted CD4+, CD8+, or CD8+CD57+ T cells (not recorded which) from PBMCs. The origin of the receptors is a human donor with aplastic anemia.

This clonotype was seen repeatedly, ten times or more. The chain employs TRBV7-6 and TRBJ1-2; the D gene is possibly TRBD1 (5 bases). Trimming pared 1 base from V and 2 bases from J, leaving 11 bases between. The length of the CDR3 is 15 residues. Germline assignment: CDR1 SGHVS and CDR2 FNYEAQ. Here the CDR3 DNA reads TGTGCCAGCAGCTTAGGCGGAGGGGCCAACTATGGCTACACCTTC. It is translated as CASSLGGGANYGYTF.

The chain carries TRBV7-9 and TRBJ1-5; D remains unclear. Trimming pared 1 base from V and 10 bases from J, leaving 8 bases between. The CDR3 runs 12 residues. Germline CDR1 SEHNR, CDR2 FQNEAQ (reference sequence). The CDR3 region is CASSLGGGPQHF. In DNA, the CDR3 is TGTGCCAGCAGCTTAGGGGGAGGACCCCAGCATTTT.